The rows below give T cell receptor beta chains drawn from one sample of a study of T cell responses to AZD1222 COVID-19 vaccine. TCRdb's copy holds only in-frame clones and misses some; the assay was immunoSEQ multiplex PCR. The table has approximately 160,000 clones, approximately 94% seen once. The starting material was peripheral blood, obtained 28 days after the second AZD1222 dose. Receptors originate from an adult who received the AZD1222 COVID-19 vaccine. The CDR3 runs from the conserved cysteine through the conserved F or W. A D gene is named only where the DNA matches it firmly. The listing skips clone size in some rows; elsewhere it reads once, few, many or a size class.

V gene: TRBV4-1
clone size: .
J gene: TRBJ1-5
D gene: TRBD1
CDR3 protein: CASSPLADRTVGQPQHF
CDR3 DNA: TGCGCCAGCAGCCCCCTTGCGGACAGGACCGTCGGTCAGCCCCAGCATTTT

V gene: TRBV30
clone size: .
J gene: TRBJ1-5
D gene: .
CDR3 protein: CAWSKNSNQPQHF
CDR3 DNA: TGTGCCTGGAGTAAGAATAGCAATCAGCCCCAGCATTTT

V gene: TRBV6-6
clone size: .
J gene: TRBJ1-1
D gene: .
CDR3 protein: CASSYTPRVPTEAFF
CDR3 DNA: TGTGCCAGCAGTTACACGCCTCGGGTACCCACTGAAGCTTTCTTT

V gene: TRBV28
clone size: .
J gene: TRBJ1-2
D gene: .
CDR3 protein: CASSLLKGAPGYTF
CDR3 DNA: TGTGCCAGCAGTTTATTGAAGGGAGCGCCGGGCTACACCTTC

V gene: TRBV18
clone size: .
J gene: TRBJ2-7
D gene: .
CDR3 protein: CASSPPVRDYEQYF
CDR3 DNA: TGTGCCAGCTCACCACCGGTCAGGGACTACGAGCAGTACTTC

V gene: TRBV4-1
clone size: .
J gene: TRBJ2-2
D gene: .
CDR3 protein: CASSQIAGELFF
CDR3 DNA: TGCGCCAGCAGCCAAATCGCCGGGGAGCTGTTTTTT

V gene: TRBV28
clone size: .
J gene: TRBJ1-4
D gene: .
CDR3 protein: CASSLAGEEKLFF
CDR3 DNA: TGTGCCAGCAGTTTGGCGGGAGAAGAAAAACTGTTTTTT

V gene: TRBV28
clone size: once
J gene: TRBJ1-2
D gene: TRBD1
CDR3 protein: CASSLKRTGHTINYGYTF
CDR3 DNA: TGTGCCAGCAGTTTAAAAAGGACAGGACATACGATTAACTATGGCTACACCTTC

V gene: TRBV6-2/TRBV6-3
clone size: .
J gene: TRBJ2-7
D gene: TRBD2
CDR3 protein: CASSFQIRGREGYEQYF
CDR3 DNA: TGTGCCAGCAGTTTCCAAATCCGGGGGCGGGAGGGCTACGAGCAGTACTTC

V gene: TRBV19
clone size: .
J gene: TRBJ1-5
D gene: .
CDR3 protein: CASSIELLGIQPQHF
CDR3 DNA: TGTGCCAGTAGTATTGAACTCCTGGGGATTCAGCCCCAGCATTTT

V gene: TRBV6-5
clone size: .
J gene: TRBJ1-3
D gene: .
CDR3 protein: CASSSYPRGNTIYF
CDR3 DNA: TGTGCCAGCAGCTCCTACCCCCGGGGGAACACCATATATTTT

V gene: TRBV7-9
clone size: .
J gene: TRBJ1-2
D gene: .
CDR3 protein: CASSLDRSYGYTF
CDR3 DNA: TGTGCCAGCAGCCTCGACAGGTCCTATGGCTACACCTTC

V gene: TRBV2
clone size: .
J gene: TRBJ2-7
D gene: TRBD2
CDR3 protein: CASSTGTSGPEQYF
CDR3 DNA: TGTGCCAGCAGCACCGGGACTAGCGGGCCCGAGCAGTACTTC

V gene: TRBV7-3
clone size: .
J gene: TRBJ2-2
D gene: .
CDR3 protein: CASSLIFRGPNTGELFF
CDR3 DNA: TGTGCCAGCAGCTTAATCTTCCGCGGGCCGAACACCGGGGAGCTGTTTTTT

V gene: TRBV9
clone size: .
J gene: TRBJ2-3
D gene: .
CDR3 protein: CASSVEGGTDTQYF
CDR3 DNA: TGTGCCAGCAGCGTAGAAGGGGGCACAGATACGCAGTATTTT

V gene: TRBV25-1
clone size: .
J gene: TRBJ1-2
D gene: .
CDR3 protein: CATRGSNYGYTF
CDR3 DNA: TGTGCCACCCGGGGAAGTAACTATGGCTACACCTTC

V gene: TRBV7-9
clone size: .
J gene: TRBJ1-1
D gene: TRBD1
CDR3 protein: CASSFPGGATEAFF
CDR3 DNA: TGTGCCAGCAGCTTTCCAGGGGGCGCGACTGAAGCTTTCTTT

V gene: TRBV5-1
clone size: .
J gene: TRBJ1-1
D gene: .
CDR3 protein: CASSLAGYVTFF
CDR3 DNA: TGCGCCAGCAGCTTGGCGGGGTATGTGACTTTCTTT

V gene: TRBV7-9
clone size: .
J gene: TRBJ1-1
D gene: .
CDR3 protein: CASSLGTSEAFF
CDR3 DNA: TGTGCCAGCAGCTTAGGGACTTCTGAAGCTTTCTTT

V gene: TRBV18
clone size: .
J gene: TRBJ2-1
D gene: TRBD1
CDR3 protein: CASRGTGGFNNEQFF
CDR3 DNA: TGTGCCAGCCGAGGGACAGGGGGCTTTAACAATGAGCAGTTCTTC

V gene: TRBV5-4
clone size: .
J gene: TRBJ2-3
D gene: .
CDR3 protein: CASSPYPLSTDTQYF
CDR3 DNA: TGTGCCAGCAGCCCTTACCCCCTTAGCACAGATACGCAGTATTTT

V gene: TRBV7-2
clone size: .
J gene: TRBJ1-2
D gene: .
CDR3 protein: CASSVQGYGYTF
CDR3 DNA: TGTGCCAGCAGCGTCCAGGGGTATGGCTACACCTTC

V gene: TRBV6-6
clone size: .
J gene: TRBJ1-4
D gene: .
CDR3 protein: CASRRVGSLLKLFF
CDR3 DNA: TGTGCCAGCAGACGAGTGGGGTCCCTATTGAAACTGTTTTTT

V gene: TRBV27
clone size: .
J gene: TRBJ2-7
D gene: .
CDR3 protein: CASSYNILYEQYF
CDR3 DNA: TGTGCCAGCAGTTACAACATCCTCTACGAGCAGTACTTC

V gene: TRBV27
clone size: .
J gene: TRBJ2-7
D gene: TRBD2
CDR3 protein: CASSFALGGAYEQYF
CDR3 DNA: TGTGCCAGCAGTTTCGCCCTGGGAGGGGCCTACGAGCAGTACTTC

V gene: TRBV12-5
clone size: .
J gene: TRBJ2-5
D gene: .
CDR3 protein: CASGLRGEGFQETQYF
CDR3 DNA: TGTGCTAGTGGTTTGAGGGGGGAGGGGTTCCAAGAGACCCAGTACTTC

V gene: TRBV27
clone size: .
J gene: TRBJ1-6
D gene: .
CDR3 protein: CASSFAQGSYNSPLHF
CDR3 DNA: TGTGCCAGCAGTTTTGCTCAGGGGTCCTATAATTCACCCCTCCACTTT

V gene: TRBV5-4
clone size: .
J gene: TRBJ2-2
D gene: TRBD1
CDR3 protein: CASSLLGQGGLSGELFF
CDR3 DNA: TGTGCCAGCAGCTTATTAGGACAGGGAGGACTATCCGGGGAGCTGTTTTTT

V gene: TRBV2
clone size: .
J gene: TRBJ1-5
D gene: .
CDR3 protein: CASREKGRSGQPQHF
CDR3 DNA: TGTGCCAGCAGAGAGAAGGGGAGGTCGGGTCAGCCCCAGCATTTT

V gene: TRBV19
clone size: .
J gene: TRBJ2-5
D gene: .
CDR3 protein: CASSPHREVGETQYF
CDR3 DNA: TGTGCCAGTAGTCCGCACAGGGAGGTGGGAGAGACCCAGTACTTC

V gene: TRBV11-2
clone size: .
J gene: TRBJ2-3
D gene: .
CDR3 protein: CASSPEGTGRDTQYF
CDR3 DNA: TGTGCCAGCAGCCCGGAGGGGACGGGAAGAGATACGCAGTATTTT

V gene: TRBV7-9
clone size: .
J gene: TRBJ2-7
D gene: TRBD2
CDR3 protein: CASSLEGEREGSYEQYF
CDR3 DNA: TGTGCCAGCAGCTTAGAGGGGGAGCGGGAGGGTTCCTACGAGCAGTACTTC

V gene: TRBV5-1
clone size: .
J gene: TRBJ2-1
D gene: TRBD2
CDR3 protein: CASSLLAYNEQFF
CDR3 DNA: TGCGCCAGCAGCCTACTAGCGTACAATGAGCAGTTCTTC

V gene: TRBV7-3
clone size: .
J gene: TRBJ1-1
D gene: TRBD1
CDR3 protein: CASSTGQGNTEAFF
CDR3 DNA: TGTGCCAGCAGCACCGGACAGGGTAACACTGAAGCTTTCTTT

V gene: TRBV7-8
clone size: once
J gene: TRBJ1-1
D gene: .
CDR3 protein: CASSPPTGRNTEAFF
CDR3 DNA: TGTGCCAGCAGCCCCCCTACGGGGAGGAACACTGAAGCTTTCTTT

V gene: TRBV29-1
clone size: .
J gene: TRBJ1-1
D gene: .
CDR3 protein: CSVLRGATEAFF
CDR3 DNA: TGCAGCGTTCTGCGGGGAGCCACTGAAGCTTTCTTT

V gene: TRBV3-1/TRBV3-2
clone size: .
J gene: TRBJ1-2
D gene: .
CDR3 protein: CASSQGVGVDYGYTF
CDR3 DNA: TGTGCCAGCAGCCAAGGAGTGGGGGTAGACTATGGCTACACCTTC

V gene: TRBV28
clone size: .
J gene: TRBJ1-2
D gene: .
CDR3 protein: CASRPREWDYGYTF
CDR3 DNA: TGTGCCAGCAGACCCAGGGAATGGGACTATGGCTACACCTTC